This T cell receptor beta chain was recorded in a study of cytotoxic CD8 clonotypes in ibrutinib-treated CLL. At the level of the study: Responses: some 24 partial, 2 complete; after median 68 months, approximately 14 stayed remitted, approximately twelve progressed.

The CDR3 covers 14 residues. Germline CDR1 is SGDLS and CDR2 is YYNGEE. V shed 4 bases and J shed 4 bases, with 15 bases lying between them. General study findings and limits: Progressing patients had sampling times that differed from those of sustained-remission patients. At ibrutinib response, clonality increased, and at progression it declined back toward baseline.

Regarding this clone: The antigen is unknown.

The table came from immunoSEQ multiplex PCR; TCRdb's copy has only in-frame clones and leaves some out. Of about 74,000 clones in the sample, more than 70% were seen once. This clonotype originated in a human donor with chronic lymphocytic leukemia. Sequenced material: PBMCs, taken at disease progression, from a patient treated with ibrutinib. The chain uses TRBV9 and TRBJ2-7; D ambiguous. The CDR3 sequence is CASSPTGRSYEQYF. DNA of the CDR3: TGTGCCAGCAGCCCGACGGGCAGGAGTTACGAGCAGTACTTC.